A single sample is the source of the 31 T cell receptor beta chains below, sequenced in a study of blood T cell repertoires in COVID-19. Using immunoSEQ multiplex PCR, the repertoire was profiled, and TCRdb retains in-frame clones only, with some absent. The repertoire holds some 300,000 clones, with roughly 86% as singletons. Sample: PBMCs or T cells enriched from blood (not recorded which). Every receptor here comes from a woman aged 25 to 39 who had recovered from COVID-19.

This clone was found a few times. The V and J genes are TRBV3-1 (or the pseudogene TRBV3-2) and TRBJ2-2; 7 bases are shared with TRBD2. Germline-derived CDR1 and CDR2 are LGHDT and YNNKEL (reference sequence). V lost 4 bases to trimming and J lost 1 base; unmatched junction nucleotides: 3. The CDR3 is 15 amino acids. The CDR3: CASSPAGWNTGELFF. CDR3 in DNA: TGTGCCAGCAGCCCAGCGGGGTGGAACACCGGGGAGCTGTTTTTT.

This sequence joins TRBV2 and TRBJ1-5; perhaps TRBD1 as D (6 bases). The CDR3 covers 13 residues. The germline CDR1 and CDR2 sequences are SNHLY and FYNNEI. The V gene lost 4 bases and the J gene lost 6 bases, with 10 bases spanning the gap. CDR3 loop: CASSADRAQPQHF. CDR3 bases: TGTGCCAGCAGTGCGGACAGAGCTCAGCCCCAGCATTTT. Together with reference TRBV2 and TRBJ1-5, the CDR3 gives the full variable domain: EPEVTQTPSHQVTQMGQEVILRCVPISNHLYFYWYRQILGQKVEFLVSFYNNEISEKSEIFDDQFSVERPDGSNFTLKIRSTKLEDSAMYFCASSADRAQPQHFGDGTRLSIL.

The rearrangement uses TRBV10-2 and TRBJ2-3, with D tentatively TRBD1 (5 bases). V dropped 8 bases and J dropped 7 bases, with 19 bases sitting between them. The CDR3 consists of 14 residues. CDR1 WSHSY and CDR2 SAAADI come from the germline V gene. The CDR3 protein is CASRKGALLNTQYF. DNA of the CDR3: TGCGCCAGCCGGAAAGGGGCCCTCCTTAATACGCAGTATTTT.

V gene TRBV27 combines with J gene TRBJ1-1; 9 bases agree with TRBD1. Losses at the gene ends were 5 bases for V and 7 bases for J; bases not matched to a gene: 8. Germline CDR1 and CDR2: MNHEY and SMNVEV (reference sequence). This CDR3 region has 14 residues. CDR3 nucleotide sequence: TGTGCCAGCAGTCTAAACAGGGGGCAAGGTGAAGCTTTCTTT. It yields the protein CASSLNRGQGEAFF.

The chain carries TRBV18 and TRBJ1-1; no reliable D call. There are 15 residues in the CDR3. The V end was cut by 0 bases, the J end by 3 bases, with 11 bases between. Germline lookup yields CDR1 KGHSH and CDR2 LQKENI. In nucleotides, the CDR3 is TGTGCCAGCTCACCACCGGCGGCACGAGACACTGAAGCTTTCTTT. The encoded protein is CASSPPAARDTEAFF.

Only a few counts were recorded for this clone. The gene calls are TRBV5-1 and TRBJ1-6; maybe TRBD1 (5 bases). The CDR3 is made up of 15 amino acids. Germline V gives CDR1 SGHRS, CDR2 YFSETQ. Trimming stripped 2 bases from V and 5 bases from J, with 11 bases between. The CDR3 coding sequence is TGCGCCAGCAGCTTAGAGCCGGGGGATAATTCACCCCTCCACTTT. Translation gives CASSLEPGDNSPLHF.

The chain recombines TRBV7-3 with TRBJ2-1, with 10 bases lining up with TRBD2. J gave up 4 bases and V 5 bases, and 5 bases lay outside the gene matches. Germline CDR1 is SGHTA and CDR2 is FQGTGA. CDR3 length equals 15 residues. The CDR3 sequence is CASSETSGLYNEQFF. CDR3 nucleotide sequence: TGTGCCAGCAGCGAGACTAGCGGGCTGTACAATGAGCAGTTCTTC.

The rearrangement joins TRBV5-1 to TRBJ2-5; TRBD1 might be the D (5 bases). There are 14 residues in the CDR3. Germline V CDR1 and CDR2: SGHRS, YFSETQ. With 1 base removed from V and 5 bases from J, the gap between germline ends came to 12 bases. The CDR3 bases are TGCGCCAGCAGCTTGTCTCATAAGGGGGAGACCCAGTACTTC. Residues: CASSLSHKGETQYF.

Here the CDR3 DNA reads TGTGCCAGCAGCTTCGACAGGGAGGTTCAGCCCCAGCATTTT. Translating gives CASSFDREVQPQHF. The chain employs TRBV7-8 and TRBJ1-5; 7 bases align to TRBD1. V shed 3 bases, J shed 6 bases, and the junction held 5 bases outside the gene matches. The germline CDR1 and CDR2 sequences are SGHVS and FQNEAQ. The CDR3 loop spans 14 amino acids.

The rearrangement joins TRBV5-8 to TRBJ2-7; 10 bases map to TRBD1. Trimming removed 5 bases from V and 3 bases from J; junction bases left unmatched: 14. The CDR3 covers 17 residues. CDR1 SGHTS and CDR2 YDEGEE come from the germline V gene. This CDR3 is CASRLATRDRGLYEQYF. The CDR3 nucleotides are TGTGCCAGCAGACTCGCCACGCGGGACAGGGGTCTCTACGAGCAGTACTTC.

This clone was picked up a small number of times. This chain joins TRBV21-1 and TRBJ1-3; whether TRBD1, the table's D call, matches the DNA was not checked. TRBV21-1 is assigned pseudogene status. This CDR3 is built from 15 residues. CDR3 DNA: TGTGCCAGCAGCCCTACAGGGGACTCTGGAAACACCATATATTTT. This translates into CASSPTGDSGNTIYF.

This chain uses TRBV9 with TRBJ1-1; 7 nucleotides align to TRBD1. V lost 4 bases and J lost 8; bases outside the gene matches: 14. This CDR3 is 15 amino acids long. Looked up from germline, CDR1 is SGDLS and CDR2 is YYNGEE. Written as DNA, the CDR3 is TGTGCCAGCAGCCCCGAACAGGGGTTGGGATCGGAAGCTTTCTTT. The encoded protein is CASSPEQGLGSEAFF.

The J gene is TRBJ1-1, the V gene TRBV4-3; D gene ambiguous. Per the germline V gene, CDR1 is LGHNA and CDR2 is YSLEER. The CDR3 sequence is 14 residues long. The V end lost 3 bases, the J end lost 1 base, and 9 bases lay between the germline ends. Written as DNA, the CDR3 is TGCGCCAGCAGCCAGGCCCCAGGGAACACTGAAGCTTTCTTT. This sequence encodes CASSQAPGNTEAFF.

The V gene is TRBV3-1 (or the pseudogene TRBV3-2), the J gene TRBJ2-7, with 7 bases identical to TRBD2. CDR1 is LGHDT and CDR2 is YNNKEL in the germline V gene (reference sequence). This CDR3 comprises 14 residues. Germline trimming cut 4 bases from V and 3 bases from J; bases unmatched to any gene: 6. As DNA, the CDR3 is TGTGCCAGCAGCCGTTTAGCGGGCTTCTACGAGCAGTACTTC. Encoded protein: CASSRLAGFYEQYF.

This clone was counted between two and nine times. The chain employs TRBV7-9 and TRBJ2-7; D is possibly TRBD2 (6 bases). This CDR3 is built from 14 residues. V was clipped by 5 bases and J by 1 base, with 12 bases between them. CDR1 is SEHNR, CDR2 FQNEAQ, per germline (reference sequence). The CDR3 nucleotides are TGTGCCAGCAGCCTAGAGGGAGGTTCCTACGAGCAGTACTTC. This sequence encodes CASSLEGGSYEQYF.

This sequence joins TRBV2 and TRBJ1-5, with D possibly being TRBD1 (6 bases). This CDR3 spans 16 amino acids. Germline V CDR1 and CDR2: SNHLY, FYNNEI. V shed 1 base and J shed 4 bases, with 14 bases lying between them. The CDR3 sequence: CASSEGWGLGNQPQHF. Written as DNA, the CDR3 is TGTGCCAGCAGTGAAGGCTGGGGGCTAGGGAATCAGCCCCAGCATTTT. The whole variable domain, remainder taken from reference TRBV2 and TRBJ1-5, is EPEVTQTPSHQVTQMGQEVILRCVPISNHLYFYWYRQILGQKVEFLVSFYNNEISEKSEIFDDQFSVERPDGSNFTLKIRSTKLEDSAMYFCASSEGWGLGNQPQHFGDGTRLSIL.

V usage is TRBV4-3 and J usage is TRBJ1-5, with D possibly TRBD1 on 5 matching bases. Trimming took 0 bases from V and 4 from J, leaving 16 bases between them. CDR3 length: 17 amino acids. CDR1 and CDR2 from the germline V gene are LGHNA and YSLEER. The chain's CDR3 is CASSQDYGAVGNQPQHF. CDR3 bases: TGCGCCAGCAGCCAAGATTATGGGGCAGTGGGGAATCAGCCCCAGCATTTT.

The chain uses TRBV27 and TRBJ2-5, with TRBD1 matching over 10 bases. Germline CDR1 is MNHEY and CDR2 is SMNVEV (reference sequence). After removal of 2 bases from V and 4 bases from J, the junction contained 4 bases not matched to a gene. The CDR3 runs to 15 residues. CDR3 amino acids: CASSLRQGAVETQYF. The CDR3 coding sequence is TGTGCCAGCAGTTTACGACAGGGGGCCGTAGAGACCCAGTACTTC.

This clone was picked up a small number of times. The chain has TRBV28 and TRBJ1-4; D is possibly TRBD1 (6 bases). Per the germline V gene, CDR1 is MDHEN and CDR2 is SYDVKM. This CDR3 is 19 amino acids long. Trimming took 4 bases from V and 0 from J, leaving 21 bases between them. The DNA of the CDR3 is TGTGCCAGCAGTTCGGCAGGGGACGGTGGGGGTACAACTAATGAAAAACTGTTTTTT. Its translation is CASSSAGDGGGTTNEKLFF.

V usage is TRBV28 and J usage is TRBJ2-6, with D possibly being TRBD1 (6 bases). The V gene's germline CDR1 is MDHEN and CDR2 SYDVKM. This CDR3 is built from 18 residues. Trimming pared 4 bases from V and 0 bases from J, leaving 16 bases between. This CDR3 reads CASSSGQNSPSGANVLTF. CDR3 nucleotides: TGTGCCAGCAGTTCCGGACAGAACTCCCCCTCTGGGGCCAACGTCCTGACTTTC.

V is TRBV3-1 (or the pseudogene TRBV3-2) and J is TRBJ2-3; 14 bases agree with TRBD2. Germline V gene lookup returns CDR1 LGHDT and CDR2 YNNKEL (reference sequence). The CDR3 spans 17 residues. The junction had 1 base not matched to a gene; V was cut back by 1 base and J by 1 base. The CDR3 loop reads CASSQAGLAGGTDTQYF. CDR3 nucleotides: TGTGCCAGCAGCCAAGCGGGACTAGCGGGGGGCACAGATACGCAGTATTTT.

The CDR3 DNA is TGTGCCTCCGCCCGGGACAGGGGGCCCCTGAACACTGAAGCTTTCTTT. The encoded protein is CASARDRGPLNTEAFF. The chain links TRBV30 to TRBJ1-1; 12 bases line up with TRBD1. Germline V gives CDR1 GTSNPN, CDR2 SVGIG (reference sequence). V shed 7 bases, J shed 0 bases, and the junction held 9 bases outside the gene matches. This CDR3 region has 16 residues.

The chain recombines TRBV7-9 with TRBJ1-1, with D hard to call. There are 12 residues in the CDR3. Trimming removed 7 bases at V and 0 bases at J, with 6 bases between. Germline CDR1 SEHNR, CDR2 FQNEAQ (reference sequence). CDR3 region: CASTFMNTEAFF. The CDR3, as DNA: TGTGCCAGCACATTTATGAACACTGAAGCTTTCTTT.

The chain combines TRBV4-1 with TRBJ2-1; 13 bases map to TRBD2. The CDR3 runs to 15 residues. V lost 2 bases, J lost 8 bases, and 3 bases stayed unmatched. Germline V gene lookup returns CDR1 MGHRA and CDR2 YSYEKL. CDR3 in amino acids: CASSQRTSGSYEQFF. CDR3 sequence (DNA): TGCGCCAGCAGCCAACGGACTAGCGGGAGCTATGAGCAGTTCTTC.

V and J are TRBV5-4 and TRBJ1-2; no clear D. CDR3 length: 14 amino acids. The germline CDR1 and CDR2 sequences are SGHNT and YYREEE (reference sequence). The V gene lost 5 bases and the J gene lost 3 bases, with 14 bases spanning the gap. As DNA, the CDR3 is TGTGCCAGCAGTCCCGGACTGCTAGACTATGGCTACACCTTC. Translation: CASSPGLLDYGYTF.

About this clone itself: The sample contains more than one DNA sequence encoding this CDR3. V is TRBV5-6 and J is TRBJ1-1; 8 bases are shared with TRBD1. With V trimmed by 0 bases and J by 0 bases, 1 base remained unmatched. The length of the CDR3 is 15 residues. Germline V CDR1 and CDR2: SGHDT, YYEEEE. CDR3 loop: CASSLGTGMNTEAFF. CDR3 coding DNA: TGTGCCAGCAGCTTGGGGACAGGGATGAACACTGAAGCTTTCTTT.

The chain links TRBV18 to TRBJ1-1; perhaps TRBD1 as D (5 bases). The CDR3 sequence is 13 residues long. V lost 3 bases to trimming and J lost 5 bases, with 10 bases between them. Germline V lookup: CDR1 KGHSH, CDR2 LQKENI. The CDR3 DNA reads as TGTGCCAGCTCACCCCAAGGGGTTACTGAAGCTTTCTTT. Its protein product is CASSPQGVTEAFF.

The rearrangement joins TRBV6-4 to TRBJ1-4; TRBD1 is a possible D gene (5 bases). Germline V CDR1 and CDR2: MRHNA, SNTAGT. The CDR3 loop spans 18 amino acids. V was cut by 0 bases and J by 5 bases, with 19 bases left in between. This CDR3 is CASSDSPRLGLPNEKLFF. The CDR3 nucleotides are TGTGCCAGCAGTGACTCGCCAAGGTTGGGACTACCCAATGAAAAACTGTTTTTT.

V is TRBV5-4 and J is TRBJ1-3, with TRBD1 identical over 8 bases. CDR3 length equals 15 residues. Germline V gene data show CDR1 as SGHNT and CDR2 as YYREEE (reference sequence). V was clipped by 4 bases and J by 0 bases; unmatched bases: 3. CDR3 protein: CASSPGQVSGNTIYF. The CDR3 DNA is TGTGCCAGCAGCCCGGGACAGGTCTCTGGAAACACCATATATTTT.

The chain joins TRBV19 to TRBJ1-6; D is undetermined. The CDR3 runs 13 residues. Germline V lookup: CDR1 LNHDA, CDR2 SQIVND (reference sequence). V lost 10 bases and J 10 bases, leaving 17 bases between the germline ends. The CDR3 bases are TGTGCCACCAGGTCGGATCCCGCGTCACCCCTCCACTTT. Amino acids: CATRSDPASPLHF.

The chain links TRBV5-4 to TRBJ1-4, with 8 positions matching TRBD1. The germline V gene has CDR1 SGHNT and CDR2 YYREEE (reference sequence). Unmatched junction bases numbered 5, after V lost 3 bases and J lost 7 bases. The CDR3 loop spans 14 amino acids. CDR3: CASSSGQVAEKLFF. CDR3 sequence (DNA): TGTGCCAGCAGCTCGGGACAGGTGGCTGAAAAACTGTTTTTT.